The 10 T cell receptor beta chains in this list originate from one sample, sequenced in a study. TCRdb analysed the RT-PCR reads with MiXCR anew, one entry per CDR3 protein. The sample contains almost 700,000 distinct CDR3 sequences, 11% to 15% of which appear only once. The sample comprised memory CD4+ T cells from blood. These receptor sequences come from a female donor in good health, serving as a healthy control.

This clonotype showed up just once. The rearrangement uses TRBV14 and TRBJ1-1, with a possible D match to TRBD1 (6 bases). V lost 4 bases and J 5 bases, leaving 14 bases between the germline ends. This CDR3 contains 14 residues. CDR1 and CDR2 (germline): SGHDN, FVKESK. Here the CDR3 reads CASSPWGPGTEAFF. DNA of the CDR3: TGTGCCAGCAGCCCTTGGGGGCCGGGGACTGAAGCTTTCTTT. Using reference TRBV14 and TRBJ1-1 for the parts outside the CDR3, the full variable domain is EAGVTQFPSHSVIEKGQTVTLRCDPISGHDNLYWYRRVMGKEIKFLLHFVKESKQDESGMPNNRFLAERTGGTYSTLKVQPAELEDSGVYFCASSPWGPGTEAFFGQGTRLTVV.

The V gene is TRBV6-1, the J gene TRBJ2-1, with 10 bases matching TRBD2. This CDR3 comprises 14 residues. Looked up from germline, CDR1 is MNHNS and CDR2 is SASEGT. Trimming took 6 bases from V and 9 from J; bases not matched to a gene: 8. CDR3 region: CASREGLARGEQFF. CDR3 nucleotides: TGTGCCAGCAGGGAGGGACTAGCGCGAGGTGAGCAGTTCTTC.

The rearrangement links TRBV10-3 to TRBJ2-7, with D possibly TRBD1 on 6 matching bases. CDR1 and CDR2 (germline): ENHRY, SYGVKD. Trimming took off 5 bases at V and 0 bases at J, with 14 bases between the two ends. This CDR3 has 15 amino acids. CDR3 nucleotides: TGTGCCATCAGTTTCAGACAGGTTCTCTCCTACGAGCAGTACTTC. Encoded protein: CAISFRQVLSYEQYF.

Worth noting for this clonotype: It may be a read error: a sequence one base away is much more abundant. The chain recombines TRBV5-6 with TRBJ2-7; tentatively, D is TRBD1 or TRBD2 (5 bases each). CDR3 length: 12 amino acids. Germline CDR1 SGHDT, CDR2 YYEEEE. The CDR3 reads CASSFSRSEGFF. CDR3 DNA sequence: TGTGCCAGCAGCTTTAGTAGATCTGAGGGGTTCTTC.

This clonotype was observed a handful of times. The chain joins TRBV7-6 to TRBJ2-2, with TRBD1 matching over 7 bases. Trimming took 5 bases from V and 5 from J; bases not matched to a gene: 8. This CDR3 comprises 15 residues. CDR1 and CDR2 from the germline V gene are SGHVS and FNYEAQ. Written as DNA, the CDR3 is TGTGCCAGCAGCGCCGGGACAGAGATTACCGGGGAGCTGTTTTTT. Residues: CASSAGTEITGELFF. Complete variable domain (other parts from reference TRBV7-6 and TRBJ2-2): GAGVSQSPRYKVTKRGQDVALRCDPISGHVSLYWYRQALGQGPEFLTYFNYEAQQDKSGLPNDRFSAERPEGSISTLTIQRTEQRDSAMYRCASSAGTEITGELFFGEGSRLTVL.

The genes are TRBV4-1 and TRBJ1-2, with TRBD1 matching 8 bases. This CDR3 region has 15 residues. The trim removed 2 bases at V and 5 bases at J, leaving 7 bases unmatched. CDR1 MGHRA and CDR2 YSYEKL come from the germline V gene. The CDR3 reads CASSQPRTGKYGYTF. In DNA, the CDR3 is TGCGCCAGCAGCCAACCCCGGACAGGGAAGTATGGCTACACCTTC.

Ten or more counts support this clonotype. This rearrangement joins TRBV7-2 to TRBJ1-3; unclear D gene. CDR3 length: 15 amino acids. Germline lookup yields CDR1 SGHTA and CDR2 FQGNSA. V lost 4 bases, J lost 1 base, and 11 bases lay in between. The CDR3 coding sequence is TGTGCCAGCAGCTCCCATGGTACTTCTGGAAACACCATATATTTT. This translates into CASSSHGTSGNTIYF.

This clonotype came up many times. The V and J genes are TRBV27 and TRBJ2-5; TRBD2 matches 8 bases. Germline loops: CDR1 MNHEY, CDR2 SMNVEV (reference sequence). The CDR3 spans 15 residues. V lost 4 bases, J lost 5 bases, and 9 bases stayed unmatched. CDR3 sequence: CASSSAGAAEETQYF. The DNA of the CDR3 is TGTGCCAGCAGTTCAGCGGGAGCAGCGGAGGAGACCCAGTACTTC.

The chain recombines TRBV29-1 with TRBJ1-5; D perhaps matches TRBD1 (5 bases). CDR1 and CDR2 from the germline V gene are SQVTM and ANQGSEA. Between the trimmed V and J ends, which lost 5 bases and 2 bases, there was a span of 13 bases. The CDR3 contains 14 residues. The CDR3 DNA reads TGCAGCGTTTCCGACGGAGGGGGCAATCAGCCCCAGCATTTT. This gives the protein CSVSDGGGNQPQHF.

The chain joins TRBV18 to TRBJ2-7, with D perhaps TRBD1 (5 bases). V lost 3 bases, J lost 2 bases, and 17 bases lay in between. This CDR3 spans 16 amino acids. Germline CDR1 KGHSH, CDR2 LQKENI. The CDR3 protein is CASSPQRGPGPYEQYF. The CDR3 DNA sequence: TGTGCCAGCTCACCCCAAAGGGGCCCAGGGCCCTACGAGCAGTACTTC.